Listed below are T cell receptor beta chains from one sample, sequenced in a study of blood T cell repertoires in COVID-19. Some clones are missing from TCRdb's copy, which holds only in-frame ones; the method was immunoSEQ multiplex PCR. The table has some 31,000 clones, 93% seen once. The sequenced sample consisted of peripheral blood. The source is a human donor in a cohort sampled during active COVID-19. Both conserved end residues are part of each CDR3.

j_call v_call cdr3_aa
TRBJ1-2 TRBV5-1 CASSLSPPDGYTF
TRBJ2-3 TRBV7-9 CASSPLLGSGSTDTQYF
TRBJ2-3 TRBV9 CASSLGGGGSTDTQYF
TRBJ1-2 TRBV3-1/TRBV3-2 CASSQVYSITHGYTF
TRBJ1-2 TRBV19 CASSMGSNYGYTF
TRBJ2-7 TRBV5-1 CASSPAGGDLLYEQYF
TRBJ2-3 TRBV6-1 CASSETSGGPADTQYF
TRBJ1-4 TRBV9 CASSVVGALGEKLFF
TRBJ2-5 TRBV7-9 CASSLVQGGGTQETQYF
TRBJ1-2 TRBV28 CASSSGQSRYGYTF
TRBJ2-7 TRBV4-1 CASSQRLAGTPEQYF
TRBJ1-1 TRBV4-1 CASSHAGVITEAFF
TRBJ1-1 TRBV30 CAWSPQTGWSTEAFF
TRBJ2-1 TRBV11-2 CASSVPGLAANEQFF
TRBJ2-7 TRBV20-1 CSASSGSLAYEQYF
TRBJ1-6 TRBV30 CAGGQYNSPLHF
TRBJ2-5 TRBV4-1 CASSRLPGETQYF
TRBJ2-6 TRBV4-2 CASSQDQLAGGPGANVLTF
TRBJ2-7 TRBV3-1/TRBV3-2 CASSQDRGYEQYF
TRBJ2-2 TRBV13 CASSYRRLHISGTGELFF
TRBJ1-1 TRBV6-6 CASSYSRDLNTEAFF
TRBJ1-1 TRBV19 CASSQRGGGTEAFF
TRBJ1-5 TRBV24-1 CATSESTGSRNQPQHF
TRBJ2-7 TRBV6-5 CASSYDLAPNEQYF
TRBJ1-1 TRBV6-5 CASLTGVNTEAFF
TRBJ2-1 TRBV5-6 CASSGGQLEQFF
TRBJ2-7 TRBV9 CASSPGDAGTYEQYF
TRBJ2-1 TRBV7-8 CASSLVRRTKVGQFF
TRBJ2-7 TRBV20-1 CSASAQSRDNSYEQYF
TRBJ1-4 TRBV2 CASSEIGSDEKLFF
TRBJ1-1 TRBV5-1 CASSLDIGHLNTEAFF
TRBJ1-1 TRBV3-1/TRBV3-2 CASSQSLQGKAFF
TRBJ1-4 TRBV10-1 CASSDRGYEKLFF
TRBJ2-1 TRBV15 CATRERSYNEQFF
TRBJ2-5 TRBV19 CASSIQAEETQYF